The clone carrying this TCR beta chain was observed a few times. As yet, its antigen is unknown. Germline V gene sequence: CDR1 LNHDA, CDR2 SQIVND (reference sequence). The CDR3 contains 15 residues. V lost 5 bases and J lost 6, with 18 bases in between. The source of the sample is a study of OX40 agonist ivuxolimab in advanced cancers. Study-level background: At 65% to 85% male, the cohort had a mean age of approximately 60 years, ranging from roughly 20 to 80.

Whole-study results and caveats: On average, CD8+ T cells showed a greater number of expanded clones than CD4+.

Measured with immunoSEQ multiplex PCR; TCRdb has only the in-frame clones, and not every one. This table has fewer than 65,000 clones, less than 90% appearing once. The source is an adult with an advanced solid tumor such as melanoma, head and neck, liver or kidney cancer. The J gene is TRBJ2-3, the V gene TRBV19; D possibly corresponds to TRBD2 (5 bases). The source was CD4+ or CD8+ T cells sorted from blood, collected in a trial of the OX40 agonist ivuxolimab. The CDR3 region is CASSSTGTTLDTQYF. As DNA, the CDR3 is TGTGCCAGTAGTTCGACGGGAACCACTCTGGATACGCAGTATTTT.